The 9 T cell receptor beta chains below were found in one sample sequenced in a study of blood T cell repertoires in COVID-19. Produced via immunoSEQ multiplex PCR; TCRdb's table is partial and in-frame only. The profile shows about 120,000 clones, about four fifths of them singletons. The source material was peripheral blood. These receptors were taken from an elderly woman with acute or convalescent COVID-19.

The genes are TRBV28 and TRBJ1-2; a possible D gene is TRBD1 (5 bases). The CDR3 totals 14 residues. Germline CDR1 MDHEN, CDR2 SYDVKM. Trimming took off 7 bases at V and 3 bases at J, with 15 bases between the two ends. The CDR3 DNA is TGTGCCAGCATAGATGGGGCCTTTTACTATGGCTACACCTTC. Its translation: CASIDGAFYYGYTF.

The chain links TRBV19 to TRBJ1-2, with D possibly being TRBD1 (5 bases). Trimming pared 4 bases from V and 8 bases from J, leaving 23 bases between. Germline lookup yields CDR1 LNHDA and CDR2 SQIVND (reference sequence). The CDR3 extends over 16 amino acids. The CDR3 protein is CASSTQVGHSPGGYTF. DNA of the CDR3: TGTGCCAGTAGTACCCAGGTCGGACACAGCCCAGGGGGCTACACCTTC.

J is TRBJ2-1 and V is TRBV6-2 or TRBV6-3, with D perhaps TRBD2 (5 bases). The CDR3 contains 18 residues. Germline V gene sequence: CDR1 MNHEY, CDR2 SVGEGT. Trimming removed 2 bases at V and 4 bases at J, with 21 bases between. In DNA, the CDR3 is TGTGCCAGCAGTTACATCCGACTATCCTGCTATCGTTACAATGAGCAGTTCTTC. It yields the protein CASSYIRLSCYRYNEQFF.

CDR3 amino acids: CASSPSGAYEQYF. The CDR3, as DNA: TGTGCCAGTTCCCCCAGCGGAGCCTACGAGCAGTACTTC. The chain recombines TRBV3-1 (or the pseudogene TRBV3-2) with TRBJ2-7; tentative D call: TRBD2 (5 bases). Germline V gene sequence: CDR1 LGHDT, CDR2 YNNKEL (reference sequence). The CDR3 is 13 residues long. Trimming took off 9 bases at V and 2 bases at J, with 14 bases between the two ends.

The rearrangement links TRBV6-5 to TRBJ1-6; the D gene is possibly TRBD1 (5 bases). Germline CDR1 is MNHEY and CDR2 is SVGAGI. V was shortened by 2 bases and J by 10 bases, with 15 bases between the two germline ends. The CDR3 is made up of 15 amino acids. The CDR3 bases are TGTGCCAGCAGTTACGGTGGGGGGTTGGAATCACCCCTCCACTTT. This codes for CASSYGGGLESPLHF.

This chain uses TRBV14 with TRBJ2-7; possibly TRBD2 for D (6 bases). CDR1 is SGHDN, CDR2 FVKESK, per germline. The CDR3 runs 14 residues. V was cut by 0 bases and J by 2 bases, with 8 bases left in between. CDR3 protein: CASSQDLAAYEQYF. CDR3 in DNA: TGTGCCAGCAGCCAAGATTTAGCGGCCTACGAGCAGTACTTC. Supplemented by reference TRBV14 and TRBJ2-7, the full variable domain reads EAGVTQFPSHSVIEKGQTVTLRCDPISGHDNLYWYRRVMGKEIKFLLHFVKESKQDESGMPNNRFLAERTGGTYSTLKVQPAELEDSGVYFCASSQDLAAYEQYFGPGTRLTVT.

In this sample, this clone turned up a few times. The chain carries TRBV7-9 and TRBJ2-3, with D possibly TRBD2 on 6 matching bases. Germline-derived CDR1 and CDR2 are SEHNR and FQNEAQ (reference sequence). The CDR3 is 15 residues long. Trimming cost V 0 bases and J 4 bases, with 11 bases left between them. The CDR3 sequence: CASSLALGTADTQYF. Written as DNA, the CDR3 is TGTGCCAGCAGCTTAGCCCTCGGGACTGCAGATACGCAGTATTTT.

CDR3 in amino acids: CASSMGRNQPQHF. The DNA for the CDR3 is TGTGCCAGCAGCATGGGCAGGAATCAGCCCCAGCATTTT. The chain links TRBV3-1 (or the pseudogene TRBV3-2) to TRBJ1-5; D not certain. The CDR3 is made up of 13 amino acids. Germline V lookup: CDR1 LGHDT, CDR2 YNNKEL (reference sequence). With 5 bases removed from V and 4 bases from J, the gap between germline ends came to 9 bases.

V is TRBV18 and J is TRBJ2-3, with a weak D call TRBD2 (5 bases). The germline CDR1 and CDR2 sequences are KGHSH and LQKENI. This CDR3 spans 15 amino acids. Trimming cost V 3 bases and J 2 bases, with 12 bases left between them. CDR3 protein: CASSPSRLPTDTQYF. Written as DNA, the CDR3 is TGTGCCAGCTCACCGTCCCGACTACCCACAGATACGCAGTATTTT.